This T cell receptor (beta chain) is drawn from a study of graft-versus-host responses after intestinal transplantation. The wider study: Multivisceral, liver-intestinal, or isolated intestinal grafts were transplanted into recipients. Anti-thymocyte globulin induction was given to all recipients, followed by tacrolimus and steroids for approximately three years. Overall study findings and caveats: Patients with graft-donor T cell macrochimerism had high graft-versus-host to host-versus-graft clonal ratios in allografts. Some GvH clones appeared in ileal mucosa or blood before recipient bone marrow.

The CDR3 contains 15 residues. The V and J ends lost 0 bases and 5 bases, in that order; junction bases with no gene match: 5. Germline CDR1 MNHNY, CDR2 SVGAGI (reference sequence). The repertoire was sequenced with immunoSEQ multiplex PCR; TCRdb's copy has only in-frame clones and lacks some. Of roughly 30,000 clones in the sample, about 86% are singletons; the top ten hold approximately 19%. In regard to this clone: Its target is unknown.

The gene calls are TRBV6-6 and TRBJ2-7; TRBD1 aligns across 9 bases. The sequence derives from a human donor who received an intestinal transplant. The material sequenced was unstimulated CD8+ T cells sorted from spleen or lymph node cells, taken before intestinal transplant. For the CDR3, the DNA is TGTGCCAGCAGTTACTCGACGGGACAGGGAAACGAGCAGTACTTC. The encoded protein is CASSYSTGQGNEQYF.